This paragraph covers one T cell receptor beta chain sequence. The sample is drawn from a study of CD8 T cells in Susac syndrome. Random hexamers served to reverse transcribe roughly 0.45 to 1 ug RNA. TCRdb reanalysed the immunoSEQ multiplex PCR reads using MiXCR and keeps one entry per CDR3 protein. The data show roughly 200,000 distinct CDR3 sequences, around 95% seen once. The CDR3 sequence is 16 residues long. Germline assignment: CDR1 SEHNR and CDR2 FQNEAQ (reference sequence). V was trimmed by 0 bases and J by 4 bases, leaving 15 bases between them. This clonotype was sampled from a human donor with multiple sclerosis. The chain links TRBV7-9 to TRBJ1-2; D is undetermined. Sequencing was carried out using CD4+ T cells from PBMCs. CDR3 bases: TGTGCCAGCAGCTTAGCAGGGTCCACCGAGGGCTATGGCTACACCTTC. It yields the protein CASSLAGSTEGYGYTF. Supplemented by reference TRBV7-9 and TRBJ1-2, the full variable domain reads DTGVSQNPRHKITKRGQNVTFRCDPISEHNRLYWYRQTLGQGPEFLTYFQNEAQLEKSRLLSDRFSAERPKGSFSTLEIQRTEQGDSAMYLCASSLAGSTEGYGYTFGSGTRLTVV.